This T cell receptor (beta chain) originates from a study of cytomegalovirus exposure and HLA in healthy donors. Study-wide context: The study placed around 85% of its 350 to 450 genotyped donors in the Caucasian-associated ancestry cluster. Study outcomes and limitations: A few CMV-associated chains were confirmed in vitro to be specific for CMV antigens. Equally common other TCR beta chains were less clonally expanded than HLA-associated ones, a later analysis found.

Points on this clone: Its antigen remains unknown.

Both 60 Vbeta primers and 13 Jbeta primers went into the PCR. In the original analysis: Later, an analysis found around 80 million unique TCR beta chains, and 8.5 million to 14 million of these were shared. Profiled with immunoSEQ multiplex PCR; TCRdb holds only in-frame clones, not every one. That table gives V, J and clone size, and the DNA gave D and trimming. The data show more than 95,000 clones, around 77% seen once. The V gene's germline CDR1 is MGHRA and CDR2 YSYEKL. Trimming cost V 1 base and J 2 bases, with 18 bases left between them. The CDR3 is 18 amino acids. The rearrangement joins TRBV4-1 to TRBJ1-3; D call uncertain. The origin of this receptor is a man between 45 and 60 years old in good health and CMV-seropositive. Input material: PBMCs. The CDR3 DNA reads TGCGCCAGCAGCCAAGGAAATCGGAGGGAAGCGCCTGGAAACACCATATATTTT. Its protein is CASSQGNRREAPGNTIYF.